Below are 17 T cell receptor beta chains sequenced from a single sample in a study of T cell changes during pregnancy in multiple sclerosis. Here immunoSEQ multiplex PCR was the method, and the copy in TCRdb shows in-frame clones only, minus some. The sample yields 60,000 to 65,000 clones, around 92% seen once. The specimen comprised peripheral blood, sampled in the second trimester of pregnancy. The receptors here all came from a female donor in good health, enrolled as a control in a pregnancy study.

The V and J genes are TRBV5-6 and TRBJ2-4; 8 bases align to TRBD1. The CDR3 extends over 16 amino acids. Per the germline V gene, CDR1 is SGHDT and CDR2 is YYEEEE. With V trimmed by 4 bases and J by 0 bases, 6 bases remained unmatched. This chain's CDR3 is CASSPDRGLAKNIQYF. As DNA, the CDR3 is TGTGCCAGCAGCCCCGACAGGGGACTAGCCAAAAACATTCAGTACTTC. Looking up the rest from reference TRBV5-6 and TRBJ2-4 gives the full variable domain: DAGVTQSPTHLIKTRGQQVTLRCSPKSGHDTVSWYQQALGQGPQFIFQYYEEEERQRGNFPDRFSGHQFPNYSSELNVNALLLGDSALYLCASSPDRGLAKNIQYFGAGTRLSVL.

This clone was observed a single time. The chain combines TRBV9 with TRBJ2-1; TRBD1 matches 7 bases. The CDR3 has 14 amino acids. Germline assignment: CDR1 SGDLS and CDR2 YYNGEE. The ends lost 7 bases at V and 8 bases at J; junction bases unmatched: 12. CDR3 nucleotide sequence: TGTGCCAGCGGCCGGGACAGAGTCGTCCATGAGCAGTTCTTC. It translates to CASGRDRVVHEQFF.

The chain has TRBV7-2 and TRBJ2-5; TRBD2 matches at 8 bases. The germline gives CDR1 SGHTA, CDR2 FQGNSA. CDR3 length: 14 amino acids. J was trimmed by 1 base and V by 5 bases; bases with no gene match: 3. The CDR3 DNA reads as TGTGCCAGCAGCACTAGCGGTTCCCAAGAGACCCAGTACTTC. Its protein is CASSTSGSQETQYF. Complete variable domain (other parts from reference TRBV7-2 and TRBJ2-5): GAGVSQSPSNKVTEKGKDVELRCDPISGHTALYWYRQSLGQGLEFLIYFQGNSAPDKSGLPSDRFSAERTGGSVSTLTIQRTQQEDSAVYLCASSTSGSQETQYFGPGTRLLVL.

The chain has TRBV5-1 and TRBJ2-1; 7 nucleotides align to TRBD1. After removal of 1 base from V and 8 bases from J, the junction contained 6 bases not matched to a gene. The CDR3 totals 14 residues. Germline CDR1 is SGHRS and CDR2 is YFSETQ. The CDR3 DNA reads TGCGCCAGCAGCTTGAAACAGGGGCCCGATGAGCAGTTCTTC. Its translation is CASSLKQGPDEQFF. Filled out from reference TRBV5-1 and TRBJ2-1, the complete variable domain reads KAGVTQTPRYLIKTRGQQVTLSCSPISGHRSVSWYQQTPGQGLQFLFEYFSETQRNKGNFPGRFSGRQFSNSRSEMNVSTLELGDSALYLCASSLKQGPDEQFFGPGTRLTVL.

V usage is TRBV5-1 and J usage is TRBJ2-7; TRBD2 agrees at 8 bases. The V gene's germline CDR1 is SGHRS and CDR2 YFSETQ. V lost 4 bases, J lost 4 bases, and 10 bases stayed unmatched. CDR3 length equals 15 residues. CDR3 DNA sequence: TGCGCCAGCAGCCGGGGGGGGAGACTCGAGTACGAGCAGTACTTC. Residues: CASSRGGRLEYEQYF.

This chain connects TRBV6-5 to TRBJ1-3, with a weak D call TRBD1 (6 bases). Germline V gene sequence: CDR1 MNHEY, CDR2 SVGAGI. The CDR3 length is 14 residues. Trimming pared 5 bases from V and 2 bases from J, leaving 10 bases between. The CDR3 nucleotides are TGTGCCAGCAGTCAGGGGTCTCCTGGAAACACCATATATTTT. It codes for CASSQGSPGNTIYF.

The J gene is TRBJ2-1, the V gene TRBV6-1, with D possibly being TRBD2 (5 bases). CDR3 length: 15 residues. Germline V gene sequence: CDR1 MNHNS, CDR2 SASEGT. V dropped 6 bases and J dropped 7 bases, with 19 bases sitting between them. The chain's CDR3 is CASSYVGEGWNEQFF. DNA for the CDR3: TGTGCCAGCAGCTACGTAGGAGAGGGTTGGAATGAGCAGTTCTTC.

The CDR3 spells CASRGAPNTEAFF. The CDR3 region has the DNA TGTGCCAGCCGGGGAGCCCCGAACACTGAAGCTTTCTTT. This chain connects TRBV28 to TRBJ1-1; D gene unclear. Germline V gene data show CDR1 as MDHEN and CDR2 as SYDVKM. V was clipped by 8 bases and J by 1 base, with 11 bases between them. The CDR3 totals 13 residues.

The V and J genes are TRBV5-4 and TRBJ1-1; D is undetermined. V dropped 4 bases and J dropped 7 bases, with 17 bases sitting between them. Germline V gives CDR1 SGHNT, CDR2 YYREEE (reference sequence). The CDR3 length is 14 residues. The CDR3 DNA reads as TGTGCCAGCAGCCCAACGCGGGGATATGGTGAAGCTTTCTTT. Translation: CASSPTRGYGEAFF.

The chain has TRBV29-1 and TRBJ2-1, with 8 bases aligning to TRBD2. CDR1 is SQVTM and CDR2 is ANQGSEA in the germline V gene. V lost 1 base and J lost 5; bases outside the gene matches: 4. The CDR3 totals 14 residues. CDR3 residues: CSVEARGGNNEQFF. The CDR3, as DNA: TGCAGCGTTGAAGCTCGGGGGGGTAACAATGAGCAGTTCTTC.

The V and J genes are TRBV28 and TRBJ2-5; no clear D gene. This CDR3 contains 16 residues. Germline assignment: CDR1 MDHEN and CDR2 SYDVKM. V lost 4 bases to trimming and J lost 0 bases, with 15 bases between them. Written as DNA, the CDR3 is TGTGCCAGCAGTTCGCTAACGTTCGGGTACCAAGAGACCCAGTACTTC. Translation: CASSSLTFGYQETQYF. Full variable domain (missing parts from reference TRBV28 and TRBJ2-5): DVKVTQSSRYLVKRTGEKVFLECVQDMDHENMFWYRQDPGLGLRLIYFSYDVKMKEKGDIPEGYSVSREKKERFSLILESASTNQTSMYLCASSSLTFGYQETQYFGPGTRLLVL.

The chain links TRBV2 to TRBJ1-2, with a possible D match to TRBD1 (6 bases). The CDR3 loop spans 14 amino acids. Trimming cost V 8 bases and J 7 bases, with 20 bases left between them. Germline V CDR1 and CDR2: SNHLY, FYNNEI. The CDR3, as DNA: TGTGCCAGCCGGTTTTTGGGGGGGCCGGGTGGCTACACCTTC. Protein: CASRFLGGPGGYTF.

This chain joins TRBV7-9 and TRBJ1-4; 9 bases are a match to TRBD1. Per germline, CDR1 SEHNR and CDR2 FQNEAQ (reference sequence). The CDR3 has 15 residues. V gave up 7 bases and J gave up 7 bases; unmatched junction bases: 10. The CDR3 protein is CASTPGDRVLEKLFF. The CDR3 DNA is TGTGCCAGCACCCCCGGGGACAGGGTCCTTGAAAAACTGTTTTTT. Full variable domain (rest looked up from reference TRBV7-9 and TRBJ1-4): DTGVSQNPRHKITKRGQNVTFRCDPISEHNRLYWYRQTLGQGPEFLTYFQNEAQLEKSRLLSDRFSAERPKGSFSTLEIQRTEQGDSAMYLCASTPGDRVLEKLFFGSGTQLSVL.

This clone was observed a single time. This chain links TRBV4-2 with TRBJ2-3; 9 nucleotides line up with TRBD2. The V and J ends lost 5 bases and 5 bases, in that order; junction bases with no gene match: 8. Germline V gives CDR1 LGHNA, CDR2 YNFKEQ. The CDR3 is 15 amino acids. The CDR3 DNA is TGTGCCAGCAGCTTAGCGGGAGAAGGAGAAGATACGCAGTATTTT. It encodes CASSLAGEGEDTQYF.

The chain couples TRBV28 to TRBJ2-3; 7 bases agree with TRBD1. The CDR3 spans 20 residues. The germline V gene encodes CDR1 MDHEN and CDR2 SYDVKM. Germline trimming cut 6 bases from V and 1 base from J; bases unmatched to any gene: 22. The CDR3 region is CASSHLMDWQTGARTDTQYF. CDR3 DNA sequence: TGTGCCAGCAGCCACCTTATGGATTGGCAAACAGGGGCCCGCACAGATACGCAGTATTTT.

This clone has a single count. This chain uses TRBV18 with TRBJ2-2; 12 bases are a match to TRBD2. CDR1 and CDR2 (germline): KGHSH, LQKENI. The CDR3 covers 16 residues. The V and J ends lost 3 bases and 5 bases, in that order; junction bases with no gene match: 4. This chain's CDR3 is CASSPLAGGPTGELFF. As DNA, the CDR3 is TGTGCCAGCTCACCCCTAGCGGGAGGGCCGACCGGGGAGCTGTTTTTT.

The chain couples TRBV6-5 to TRBJ2-1; D remains ambiguous. V was shortened by 9 bases and J by 8 bases, with 14 bases between the two germline ends. CDR1 is MNHEY and CDR2 is SVGAGI in the germline V gene. The CDR3 has 12 amino acids. CDR3 DNA sequence: TGTGCCAGTAGCAGTTACCGAGATGAGCAGTTCTTC. Translation: CASSSYRDEQFF.